This T cell receptor (beta chain) was captured by sequencing in a study of CXCR3-negative and CXCR3-positive naive CD8 T cells. At the level of the study: Per-library TRB read counts averaged about 1.5 +/- 0.3 million, adding up to about 130 million in total.

Among CD8+ T cells, naive ones were CD45RO-CCR7+CD27+CD95-. General study findings and limits: TRB CDR3s of CXCR3-positive naive cells were more hydrophobic than those of CXCR3-negative naive cells.

Germline V gene sequence: CDR1 SEHNR, CDR2 FQNEAQ (reference sequence). This CDR3 has 13 amino acids. The authors made the TRB cDNA libraries by 5' RACE using UMI labels. After re-calling the 5' RACE reads, TCRdb lists one entry per CDR3 protein, DNA absent. Found here are approximately 100,000 distinct CDR3 sequences; the top ten clones hold about 0.34%. In regard to this clonotype: Its antigen is unidentified.

The TCR sequence derives from a human donor in good health. Some clones in this sample may be carry-over from other donors' samples. What was sequenced was naive CXCR3+ CD8+ T cells from blood. Regarding subset: CD45RO-CCR7+CD27+CD95- naive CD8+ T cells expressing CXCR3 (TNR3+). The chain uses TRBV7-9 and TRBJ2-1; lacking DNA, the TRBD1 call made by TCRdb goes unchecked. CDR3 amino acids: CASSPRDRNEQFF. The full variable domain, in which reference TRBV7-9 and TRBJ2-1 provide the parts outside the CDR3, is DTGVSQNPRHKITKRGQNVTFRCDPISEHNRLYWYRQTLGQGPEFLTYFQNEAQLEKSRLLSDRFSAERPKGSFSTLEIQRTEQGDSAMYLCASSPRDRNEQFFGPGTRLTVL.